Below are 27 T cell receptor beta chains sequenced from a single sample in a study of T-cell reconstitution after alpha-beta-depleted transplantation in children. Unique molecular identifiers were incorporated when the TCRbeta library was constructed. TCRdb re-called the PCR reads through MiXCR, storing one row per CDR3 protein. The sample records around 480,000 distinct CDR3 sequences, less than 35% being singletons. The material was PBMCs from the stem cell graft donor, obtained from the stem cell graft. These receptor sequences come from a human donor who donated a stem cell graft to a child with aplastic anemia.

This clonotype was counted between two and nine times. V is TRBV4-1 and J is TRBJ2-7; D call uncertain. Trimming stripped 1 base from V and 5 bases from J, with 3 bases between. Germline assignment: CDR1 MGHRA and CDR2 YSYEKL. The CDR3 covers 11 residues. The CDR3 DNA is TGCGCCAGCAGCCAAGTTAACGAGCAGTACGTC. Translating it yields CASSQVNEQYV.

This clonotype showed up just a few times. The rearrangement links TRBV6-1 to TRBJ2-3; a possible D gene is TRBD2 (5 bases). V lost 8 bases and J lost 3, with 15 bases in between. The CDR3 is 14 amino acids. Germline CDR1 reads MNHNS; CDR2 reads SASEGT. The DNA for the CDR3 is TGTGCCAGCGCCCTAGGAGCGGCGACAGATACGCAGTATTTT. Amino acid sequence: CASALGAATDTQYF.

The chain joins TRBV5-4 to TRBJ2-3, with TRBD2 identical over 12 bases. This CDR3 has 18 amino acids. In germline, CDR1 is SGHNT, CDR2 YYREEE (reference sequence). V dropped 0 bases and J dropped 3; count of bases not matched to a gene: 8. The CDR3 loop reads CASSLGTSGTSGTDTQYF. For the CDR3, the DNA is TGTGCCAGCAGCTTGGGGACTAGCGGGACTTCGGGTACAGATACGCAGTATTTT.

The J gene is TRBJ2-7, the V gene TRBV7-9; TRBD2 matches at 9 bases. J gave up 2 bases and V 4 bases, and 0 bases lay outside the gene matches. The CDR3 loop spans 13 amino acids. Germline CDR1 is SEHNR and CDR2 is FQNEAQ (reference sequence). This CDR3 is CASSSSGAYEQYV. DNA of the CDR3: TGTGCCAGCAGCTCTAGCGGGGCCTACGAGCAGTACGTC.

This clonotype has only one observation. V is TRBV25-1 and J is TRBJ1-6, with 12 positions matching TRBD1. Looked up from germline, CDR1 is MGHDK and CDR2 is SYGVNS. The CDR3 loop spans 16 amino acids. V lost 4 bases, J lost 12 bases, and 10 bases stayed unmatched. CDR3 sequence (DNA): TGTGCCAGCAGTGTCTCCGGGACAGGGGGCGTAGAACCCCTCCACTTT. Translation gives CASSVSGTGGVEPLHF.

This chain links TRBV20-1 with TRBJ2-4; maybe TRBD2 (6 bases). With 5 bases removed from V and 8 bases from J, the gap between germline ends came to 22 bases. The CDR3 has 15 amino acids. In germline, CDR1 is DFQATT, CDR2 SNEGSKA (reference sequence). CDR3 bases: TGCAGTGCTCTTTCCTGGGGGAGGTTAATGGACATTCAGTACTTC. This codes for CSALSWGRLMDIQYF.

The chain uses TRBV7-2 and TRBJ2-2, with 8 nucleotides matching TRBD2. From germline, CDR1 is SGHTA and CDR2 FQGNSA. CDR3 length equals 16 residues. V shed 2 bases, J shed 2 bases, and the junction held 4 bases outside the gene matches. For the CDR3, the DNA is TGTGCCAGCAGCTTAATCTTAGCGGGAAACACCGGGGAGCTGTTTTTT. Protein sequence: CASSLILAGNTGELFF.

This clonotype was observed at least ten times. The chain employs TRBV7-2 and TRBJ2-5, with D unresolved. Germline CDR1 SGHTA, CDR2 FQGNSA. This CDR3 contains 12 residues. V was pared by 4 bases and J by 4 bases, with 7 bases between. CDR3 residues: CASSSLGETQYF. In DNA, the CDR3 is TGTGCCAGCAGCTCACTCGGAGAGACCCAGTACTTC.

The table lists this clonotype with a few counts. The chain combines TRBV7-8 with TRBJ2-1; TRBD2 agrees at 7 bases. The germline CDR1 and CDR2 sequences are SGHVS and FQNEAQ. The CDR3 loop spans 15 amino acids. Trimming cost V 3 bases and J 4 bases; bases outside gene matches: 6. The CDR3 sequence is CASSLDSGLYNEQFF. In DNA form, the CDR3 reads TGTGCCAGCAGCTTGGATAGCGGGCTATACAATGAGCAGTTCTTC.

This clonotype was observed a few times. CDR3 amino acids: CSASEQGAFGEQFF. The CDR3 DNA follows: TGCAGTGCTAGTGAACAGGGGGCTTTTGGTGAGCAGTTCTTC. V is TRBV20-1 and J is TRBJ2-1; 9 bases are shared with TRBD1. Trimming at V came to 3 bases and at J to 9 bases, leaving 9 bases not matched to a gene. CDR3 length: 14 residues. Germline loops: CDR1 DFQATT, CDR2 SNEGSKA (reference sequence).

The table lists this clonotype with a few counts. V usage is TRBV20-1 and J usage is TRBJ2-5; TRBD1 or TRBD2 may be the D gene (5 bases each). CDR3 length: 15 amino acids. Between the trimmed V and J ends, which lost 3 bases and 5 bases, there was a span of 19 bases. Per germline, CDR1 DFQATT and CDR2 SNEGSKA (reference sequence). CDR3 bases: TGCAGTGCTAGCCGCGAGGGGAACCGGTGGGAGACCCAGTACTTC. Translation gives CSASREGNRWETQYF.

The table lists this clonotype with a few counts. J is TRBJ1-3 and V is TRBV3-1; 7 bases are a match to TRBD1. Trimming removed 1 base from V and 5 bases from J; junction bases left unmatched: 2. The germline V gene has CDR1 LGHDT and CDR2 YNNKEL (reference sequence). This CDR3 spans 14 amino acids. The CDR3 DNA is TGTGCCAGCAGCCAAGGAGGGGGCAGAAACACCATATATTTT. Its translation: CASSQGGGRNTIYF.

This clonotype appeared once. This rearrangement joins TRBV7-3 to TRBJ1-1; 8 bases fit TRBD1. The junction had 4 bases not matched to a gene; V was cut back by 6 bases and J by 1 base. CDR3 length equals 14 residues. Germline V gives CDR1 SGHTA, CDR2 FQGTGA. This chain's CDR3 is CASRLQGGNTEAFF. DNA of the CDR3: TGTGCCAGCAGACTACAGGGGGGGAACACTGAAGCTTTCTTT. Full variable domain (rest looked up from reference TRBV7-3 and TRBJ1-1): GAGVSQTPSNKVTEKGKYVELRCDPISGHTALYWYRQSLGQGPEFLIYFQGTGAADDSGLPNDRFFAVRPEGSVSTLKIQRTERGDSAVYLCASRLQGGNTEAFFGQGTRLTVV.

The chain is built from TRBV3-1 and TRBJ2-2; D is ambiguous. The CDR3 covers 12 residues. Trimming cost V 3 bases and J 5 bases, with 4 bases left between them. Germline V lookup: CDR1 LGHDT, CDR2 YNNKEL (reference sequence). Written as DNA, the CDR3 is TGTGCCAGCAGCCACCGAACCGGGGAGCTGTTTTTT. Residues: CASSHRTGELFF.

This clonotype was counted a few times. J is TRBJ2-1 and V is TRBV20-1, with D uncertain. Germline CDR1 DFQATT, CDR2 SNEGSKA (reference sequence). The length of the CDR3 is 15 residues. V was clipped by 6 bases and J by 4 bases, with 19 bases between them. This chain's CDR3 is CSANLGSRTYNEQFF. Written as DNA, the CDR3 is TGCAGTGCAAACCTGGGATCCCGTACGTACAATGAGCAGTTCTTC.

This chain links TRBV29-1 with TRBJ2-7; TRBD2 matches at 9 bases. Germline V lookup: CDR1 SQVTM, CDR2 ANQGSEA. The CDR3 totals 13 residues. V was pared by 5 bases and J by 2 bases, with 4 bases of the junction left unmatched. CDR3 DNA sequence: TGCAGCGTTATAGCGGGAGATCCCTACGAGCAGTACGTC. This encodes CSVIAGDPYEQYV.

V is TRBV12-3 or TRBV12-4 and J is TRBJ2-3; 14 bases line up with TRBD2. V was clipped by 3 bases and J by 0 bases; unmatched bases: 5. This CDR3 spans 18 amino acids. The CDR3 DNA sequence: TGTGCCAGCAGTTTCGGACTAGCGGGAGGACAAAGCACAGATACGCAGTATTTT. Residues: CASSFGLAGGQSTDTQYF.

The chain couples TRBV20-1 to TRBJ2-7; D may be TRBD1 (5 bases). Per germline, CDR1 DFQATT and CDR2 SNEGSKA (reference sequence). V was cut by 1 base and J by 2 bases, with 15 bases left in between. This CDR3 region has 15 residues. The CDR3 reads CSARVSETAAYEQYF. The CDR3 DNA reads as TGCAGTGCTAGAGTCTCCGAGACAGCCGCCTACGAGCAGTACTTC.

The chain joins TRBV29-1 to TRBJ2-7; possible D gene TRBD1, 6 bases. Germline V gives CDR1 SQVTM, CDR2 ANQGSEA. V lost 4 bases, J lost 0 bases, and 19 bases lay in between. The CDR3 is 16 residues long. The CDR3 is CSVGGLAGRSSYEQYF. In DNA, the CDR3 is TGCAGCGTTGGGGGGCTGGCAGGGCGAAGCTCCTACGAGCAGTACTTC.

The J gene is TRBJ2-1, the V gene TRBV20-1, with D unresolved. CDR1 and CDR2 (germline): DFQATT, SNEGSKA (reference sequence). The V gene lost 3 bases and the J gene lost 0 bases, with 12 bases spanning the gap. The CDR3 is made up of 15 amino acids. CDR3 loop: CSASRSYSSYNEQFF. Here the CDR3 DNA reads TGCAGTGCTAGTCGATCCTACAGCTCCTACAATGAGCAGTTCTTC.

This clonotype has only a few counts. The chain has TRBV2 and TRBJ2-7; D is unresolved. CDR3 size: 14 residues. V dropped 2 bases and J dropped 1 base, with 9 bases sitting between them. CDR1 and CDR2 (germline): SNHLY, FYNNEI. The CDR3 protein is CASSEQGRSYEQYF. CDR3 in DNA: TGTGCCAGCAGTGAACAAGGAAGGTCCTACGAGCAGTACTTC.

The chain recombines TRBV6-2 or TRBV6-3 with TRBJ1-5, with D tentatively TRBD1 (5 bases). The V gene's germline CDR1 is MNHEY and CDR2 SVGEGT. V was clipped by 4 bases and J by 1 base, with 8 bases between them. The CDR3 covers 14 residues. The CDR3 DNA follows: TGTGCCAGCAGTTCCCACAGGAGCAATCAGCCCCAGCATTTT. Translated: CASSSHRSNQPQHF.

The genes are TRBV29-1 and TRBJ1-1; the D gene is possibly TRBD1 (5 bases). This CDR3 contains 13 residues. The germline CDR1 and CDR2 sequences are SQVTM and ANQGSEA. The germline V and J ends were trimmed by 4 bases and 4 bases, with 13 bases remaining between them. DNA of the CDR3: TGCAGCGTTGGGTCGGGGGAGATCACTGAAGCTTTCTTT. Protein: CSVGSGEITEAFF.

The chain carries TRBV6-5 and TRBJ1-4, with 8 positions matching TRBD1. Germline V gene lookup returns CDR1 MNHEY and CDR2 SVGAGI. Trimming cost V 0 bases and J 7 bases; bases outside gene matches: 10. The length of the CDR3 is 17 residues. CDR3 nucleotide sequence: TGTGCCAGCAGTTACTCAGATACTCGGACAGGGACTGAAAAACTGTTTTTT. It is translated as CASSYSDTRTGTEKLFF.

This clonotype was observed a few times. The chain joins TRBV7-2 to TRBJ2-1, with TRBD2 matching 10 bases. The V and J ends lost 1 base and 9 bases, in that order; junction bases with no gene match: 3. From germline, CDR1 is SGHTA and CDR2 FQGNSA. The CDR3 length is 14 residues. The CDR3 sequence is CASSLVPSGGEQFF. Written as DNA, the CDR3 is TGTGCCAGCAGCTTAGTGCCTAGCGGGGGTGAGCAGTTCTTC. Together with reference TRBV7-2 and TRBJ2-1, the CDR3 gives the full variable domain: GAGVSQSPSNKVTEKGKDVELRCDPISGHTALYWYRQSLGQGLEFLIYFQGNSAPDKSGLPSDRFSAERTGGSVSTLTIQRTQQEDSAVYLCASSLVPSGGEQFFGPGTRLTVL.

In DNA form, the CDR3 reads TGTGCCAGCAGCTTAAATCGCGGGGGAACTAATGAAAAACTGTTTTTT. This encodes CASSLNRGGTNEKLFF. The chain links TRBV7-2 to TRBJ1-4, with D tentatively TRBD1 (5 bases). Germline values: CDR1 SGHTA, CDR2 FQGNSA. The ends were cut back, 2 bases at V and 1 base at J, with 11 bases in the middle. The CDR3 has 16 amino acids.

This clonotype was seen a handful of times. The genes are TRBV6-5 and TRBJ2-1; 7 bases match TRBD2. J was trimmed by 4 bases and V by 2 bases; bases with no gene match: 8. This CDR3 has 16 residues. In germline, CDR1 is MNHEY, CDR2 SVGAGI. CDR3 protein: CASSYGGGSPYNEQFF. CDR3 coding DNA: TGTGCCAGCAGTTACGGTGGCGGGAGCCCATACAATGAGCAGTTCTTC.